The next 30 T cell receptor beta chains were all read from a single sample in a study of cytomegalovirus exposure and HLA in healthy donors. With 60 Vbeta and 13 Jbeta primers, the PCR was carried out. Profiled with immunoSEQ multiplex PCR; TCRdb holds only in-frame clones, not every one. The sample consists of about 170,000 clones, around 73% of them appearing once. Sequenced: PBMCs. These receptors originate from a woman aged 18-35 years in good health and CMV-seropositive.

The chain recombines TRBV29-1 with TRBJ1-4, with D perhaps matching TRBD1 (5 bases). The CDR3 totals 15 residues. The V end lost 1 base, the J end lost 0 bases, and 9 bases lay between the germline ends. CDR1 is SQVTM, CDR2 ANQGSEA, per germline. The CDR3 DNA follows: TGCAGCGTTGAAGTTACAGGCTCAACTAATGAAAAACTGTTTTTT. It codes for CSVEVTGSTNEKLFF.

The V and J genes are TRBV11-2 and TRBJ2-5, with TRBD2 identical over 8 bases. V dropped 5 bases and J dropped 1; count of bases not matched to a gene: 6. This CDR3 is built from 15 residues. CDR1 SGHAT and CDR2 FQNNGV come from the germline V gene. The CDR3 protein is CASSAGSGVQETQYF. The CDR3 DNA reads TGTGCCAGCAGCGCCGGTAGCGGGGTCCAAGAGACCCAGTACTTC.

The V and J genes are TRBV11-2 and TRBJ1-5; D is possibly TRBD1 (5 bases). The CDR3 is 12 amino acids. The germline gives CDR1 SGHAT, CDR2 FQNNGV. Deletions cut 5 bases from V and 4 bases from J, with 6 bases between. The CDR3 protein is CASSRGNQPQHF. The CDR3 DNA sequence: TGTGCCAGCAGCAGGGGAAATCAGCCCCAGCATTTT.

This chain links TRBV4-3 with TRBJ2-2; 8 bases fit TRBD1. The CDR3 is made up of 13 amino acids. V shed 8 bases, J shed 1 base, and the junction held 0 bases outside the gene matches. The germline V gene encodes CDR1 LGHNA and CDR2 YSLEER. CDR3 loop: CASGTGNTGELFF. CDR3 DNA sequence: TGCGCCAGCGGGACAGGGAACACCGGGGAGCTGTTTTTT.

The chain uses TRBV7-9 and TRBJ2-5; TRBD1 matches 7 bases. The V gene's germline CDR1 is SEHNR and CDR2 FQNEAQ (reference sequence). The V gene end was trimmed by 2 bases and the J gene end by 1 base; junction bases not matched to a gene: 4. This CDR3 has 15 residues. For the CDR3, the DNA is TGTGCCAGCAGCTTACACACAGGGGTCCAAGAGACCCAGTACTTC. This gives the protein CASSLHTGVQETQYF.

A single count supports this clone. The rearrangement joins TRBV29-1 to TRBJ2-3; 9 nucleotides line up with TRBD2. Germline CDR1 SQVTM, CDR2 ANQGSEA. Trimming at V came to 6 bases and at J to 5 bases, leaving 6 bases not matched to a gene. The CDR3 totals 13 residues. CDR3 loop: CSVAGGKEDTQYF. CDR3 DNA sequence: TGCAGCGTAGCGGGGGGAAAGGAAGATACGCAGTATTTT.

V is TRBV30 and J is TRBJ2-3; TRBD2 aligns across 7 bases. V shed 1 base and J 2 bases; nucleotides not matched to a gene: 0. Per the germline V gene, CDR1 is GTSNPN and CDR2 is SVGIG (reference sequence). The CDR3 contains 13 residues. CDR3 region: CAWSGDYTDTQYF. CDR3 nucleotides: TGTGCCTGGAGTGGGGACTACACAGATACGCAGTATTTT. Combining the CDR3 with reference TRBV30 and TRBJ2-3 gives the whole variable domain SQTIHQWPATLVQPVGSPLSLECTVEGTSNPNLYWYRQAAGRGLQLLFYSVGIGQISSEVPQNLSASRPQDRQFILSSKKLLLSDSGFYLCAWSGDYTDTQYFGPGTRLTVL.

The chain links TRBV14 to TRBJ2-6; D is ambiguous. Per the germline V gene, CDR1 is SGHDN and CDR2 is FVKESK. This CDR3 has 14 residues. The V gene lost 4 bases and the J gene lost 0 bases, with 4 bases spanning the gap. CDR3 nucleotides: TGTGCCAGCAGCCGAGTCTCTGGGGCCAACGTCCTGACTTTC. The encoded protein is CASSRVSGANVLTF.

This clone was recorded a few times. The V and J genes are TRBV6-1 and TRBJ2-7; tentatively, D is TRBD1 (6 bases). V lost 8 bases and J 5 bases, leaving 16 bases between the germline ends. Germline-derived CDR1 and CDR2 are MNHNS and SASEGT. CDR3 length: 13 residues. CDR3 protein: CASLNTGFDEQYF. In DNA form, the CDR3 reads TGTGCCAGCTTAAACACAGGGTTCGACGAGCAGTACTTC.

The J gene is TRBJ1-1, the V gene TRBV2; 8 bases agree with TRBD1. J was trimmed by 3 bases and V by 6 bases; bases with no gene match: 6. Germline assignment: CDR1 SNHLY and CDR2 FYNNEI. This CDR3 is built from 14 residues. CDR3 nucleotides: TGTGCCAGCAGAGGCAGGGGGCGCGACACTGAAGCTTTCTTT. Its protein product is CASRGRGRDTEAFF. The full variable domain, its missing parts supplied by reference TRBV2 and TRBJ1-1, is EPEVTQTPSHQVTQMGQEVILRCVPISNHLYFYWYRQILGQKVEFLVSFYNNEISEKSEIFDDQFSVERPDGSNFTLKIRSTKLEDSAMYFCASRGRGRDTEAFFGQGTRLTVV.

This chain links TRBV9 with TRBJ1-2; D remains unclear. Germline CDR1 and CDR2: SGDLS and YYNGEE. The CDR3 consists of 13 residues. V lost 0 bases and J 9 bases, leaving 12 bases between the germline ends. DNA of the CDR3: TGTGCCAGCAGCGTAGGGACTTTTGAAAGCTACACCTTC. Its protein product is CASSVGTFESYTF.

This clone was counted a few times. The rearrangement uses TRBV6-1 and TRBJ2-3; TRBD1 might be the D (6 bases). CDR3 length: 15 amino acids. V was clipped by 4 bases and J by 2 bases, with 13 bases between them. The V gene's germline CDR1 is MNHNS and CDR2 SASEGT. DNA for the CDR3: TGTGCCAGCAGTGGACAGGAACACCCCACAGATACGCAGTATTTT. Protein sequence: CASSGQEHPTDTQYF.

This rearrangement joins TRBV7-3 to TRBJ2-1; 8 positions agree with TRBD2. The CDR3 is 17 amino acids. V shed 4 bases and J 6 bases; nucleotides not matched to a gene: 14. The germline gives CDR1 SGHTA, CDR2 FQGTGA. CDR3 sequence: CASSSGPAGAEGNEQFF. CDR3 DNA: TGTGCCAGCAGCTCGGGACCAGCGGGGGCAGAAGGCAATGAGCAGTTCTTC.

The V call is TRBV7-2, the J call TRBJ1-1, with 9 bases that match TRBD1. CDR3 length: 14 amino acids. The germline V gene encodes CDR1 SGHTA and CDR2 FQGNSA. V was clipped by 5 bases and J by 5 bases; unmatched bases: 6. As DNA, the CDR3 is TGTGCCAGCAGCCAGGGACAGGGCACTACTGAAGCTTTCTTT. This translates into CASSQGQGTTEAFF.

The chain employs TRBV19 and TRBJ2-1; TRBD2 aligns across 10 bases. The CDR3 has 15 amino acids. V lost 6 bases, J lost 5 bases, and 7 bases stayed unmatched. The V gene's germline CDR1 is LNHDA and CDR2 SQIVND (reference sequence). Here the CDR3 DNA reads TGTGCCAGTAGGATCAGCGGGGGGGAAAACAATGAGCAGTTCTTC. It specifies CASRISGGENNEQFF.

This rearrangement joins TRBV5-4 to TRBJ2-2, with 8 bases matching TRBD2. This CDR3 has 16 amino acids. Per the germline V gene, CDR1 is SGHNT and CDR2 is YYREEE (reference sequence). V was clipped by 4 bases and J by 0 bases; unmatched bases: 5. The CDR3 DNA is TGTGCCAGCAGCCCTCTAGCGGGCTCGAACACCGGGGAGCTGTTTTTT. This translates into CASSPLAGSNTGELFF.

The chain is built from TRBV6-5 and TRBJ2-7, with TRBD2 identical over 10 bases. V lost 2 bases and J lost 3; bases outside the gene matches: 4. Germline V gene data show CDR1 as MNHEY and CDR2 as SVGAGI. CDR3 length: 15 amino acids. In nucleotides, the CDR3 is TGTGCCAGCAGTTACCGGGCTAGCGGGGGCTACGAGCAGTACTTC. Translating it yields CASSYRASGGYEQYF.

V usage is TRBV5-5 and J usage is TRBJ1-1, with 9 bases that match TRBD1. The CDR3 spans 18 residues. Trimming at V came to 4 bases and at J to 4 bases, leaving 17 bases not matched to a gene. Germline V lookup: CDR1 SGHKS, CDR2 YYEKEE (reference sequence). The DNA for the CDR3 is TGTGCCAGCAGCCGACGAGACTGGACAGGGGAGGGAGGCACTGAAGCTTTCTTT. This encodes CASSRRDWTGEGGTEAFF.

This clone was counted only a few times. DNA for the CDR3: TGTGCCAGCACCGAGACAGGGGGGAACAGAGAAGCTTTCTTT. Encoded protein: CASTETGGNREAFF. The V gene is TRBV5-6, the J gene TRBJ1-1; 9 bases map to TRBD1. This CDR3 has 14 residues. The germline V gene has CDR1 SGHDT and CDR2 YYEEEE. With 6 bases clipped from V and 8 bases from J, the junction kept 11 bases outside the gene matches.

The chain carries TRBV7-9 and TRBJ1-1, with TRBD1 matching 8 bases. Germline V gene lookup returns CDR1 SEHNR and CDR2 FQNEAQ (reference sequence). The trim removed 1 base at V and 2 bases at J, leaving 3 bases unmatched. The CDR3 sequence is 15 residues long. CDR3 coding DNA: TGTGCCAGCAGCTTAGGGACAGGGATCAACACTGAAGCTTTCTTT. It translates to CASSLGTGINTEAFF.

The chain employs TRBV25-1 and TRBJ1-2, with TRBD1 matching 7 bases. Germline V gene data show CDR1 as MGHDK and CDR2 as SYGVNS. This CDR3 region has 15 residues. V shed 2 bases, J shed 4 bases, and the junction held 7 bases outside the gene matches. Here the CDR3 DNA reads TGTGCCAGCAGTGAAACAGGGGACCTGGCCTATGGCTACACCTTC. The encoded protein is CASSETGDLAYGYTF.

The chain links TRBV4-1 to TRBJ2-7; TRBD2 agrees at 7 bases. Germline V lookup: CDR1 MGHRA, CDR2 YSYEKL. The trim removed 8 bases at V and 0 bases at J, leaving 4 bases unmatched. The CDR3 spans 13 residues. DNA for the CDR3: TGCGCCAGCCGCGGACTAGGCTCCTACGAGCAGTACTTC. Translating gives CASRGLGSYEQYF.

This chain connects TRBV6-1 to TRBJ1-3; tentatively, D is TRBD1 (5 bases). Germline assignment: CDR1 MNHNS and CDR2 SASEGT. The CDR3 is 14 residues long. Trimming shortened V by 5 bases and J by 2 bases, and 10 bases separated the two germline ends. The CDR3 loop reads CASSPQGTGNTIYF. CDR3 in DNA: TGTGCCAGCAGTCCGCAGGGAACTGGAAACACCATATATTTT.

The chain carries TRBV27 and TRBJ2-5, with 7 bases lining up with TRBD2. TRBJ2-7 matches the DNA end more closely, so the J call is doubtful. Germline V gene sequence: CDR1 MNHEY, CDR2 SMNVEV (reference sequence). The length of the CDR3 is 14 residues. The CDR3 here is CASSLRGGSYEQYF. The CDR3 DNA sequence: TGTGCCAGCAGTTTAAGGGGAGGGTCGTACGAGCAGTACTTC.

The J gene is TRBJ1-6, the V gene TRBV5-6, with 7 positions matching TRBD1. Per the germline V gene, CDR1 is SGHDT and CDR2 is YYEEEE. CDR3 size: 14 residues. The trim removed 4 bases at V and 7 bases at J, leaving 5 bases unmatched. CDR3 in DNA: TGTGCCAGCAGCCCGGGACAGAGCAATTCACCCCTCCACTTT. This sequence encodes CASSPGQSNSPLHF.

The chain couples TRBV6-6 to TRBJ2-5; D perhaps matches TRBD2 (5 bases). The CDR3 length is 14 residues. V was trimmed by 5 bases and J by 6 bases, leaving 16 bases between them. CDR1 and CDR2 (germline): MNHNY, SVGAGI (reference sequence). This CDR3 is CASSPNQDGKTQYF. In DNA form, the CDR3 reads TGTGCCAGCAGTCCCAACCAGGACGGGAAGACCCAGTACTTC.

The chain combines TRBV27 with TRBJ1-1; D perhaps matches TRBD1 (6 bases). V dropped 6 bases and J dropped 1 base, with 9 bases sitting between them. The germline V gene encodes CDR1 MNHEY and CDR2 SMNVEV (reference sequence). The CDR3 covers 13 residues. The CDR3 nucleotides read TGTGCCAGCAGCCGGGACAAGAACACTGAAGCTTTCTTT. Protein: CASSRDKNTEAFF.

The V gene is TRBV2, the J gene TRBJ1-4; 7 bases match TRBD1. Losses at the gene ends were 0 bases for V and 11 bases for J; bases not matched to a gene: 3. CDR3 length: 13 amino acids. Germline CDR1 and CDR2: SNHLY and FYNNEI. DNA of the CDR3: TGTGCCAGCAGTGAAGCGCCACAGGGGAAACTGTTTTTT. Its translation is CASSEAPQGKLFF. Supplemented by reference TRBV2 and TRBJ1-4, the full variable domain reads EPEVTQTPSHQVTQMGQEVILRCVPISNHLYFYWYRQILGQKVEFLVSFYNNEISEKSEIFDDQFSVERPDGSNFTLKIRSTKLEDSAMYFCASSEAPQGKLFFGSGTQLSVL.

This clone has a single count. The chain combines TRBV4-2 with TRBJ2-3; 9 bases map to TRBD2. This CDR3 region has 17 residues. V dropped 0 bases and J dropped 2; count of bases not matched to a gene: 6. Looked up from germline, CDR1 is LGHNA and CDR2 is YNFKEQ. The CDR3 DNA reads TGTGCCAGCAGCCAAGATAGTAGCGGGGGAAACACAGATACGCAGTATTTT. This gives the protein CASSQDSSGGNTDTQYF.

The rearrangement joins TRBV7-2 to TRBJ2-5; maybe TRBD1 (5 bases). CDR3 length: 15 amino acids. Trimming took 1 base from V and 5 from J, leaving 14 bases between them. The germline V gene has CDR1 SGHTA and CDR2 FQGNSA. The CDR3 DNA sequence: TGTGCCAGCAGCTTAGTACCACAGAACAGGGAGACCCAGTACTTC. It translates to CASSLVPQNRETQYF.